Listed here are 6 T cell receptor beta chains from one sample, sequenced in a study of blood T cell repertoires in COVID-19. The method was immunoSEQ multiplex PCR; TCRdb's version includes in-frame clones alone and lacks a portion of them. Altogether 300,000 to 400,000 clones are present, 87% being singletons, with the ten largest covering about 6%. Material for sequencing was peripheral blood. The receptors stem from a woman in her forties or fifties with COVID-19, enrolled during active disease.

For this clone: A read error may account for a junction end that differs from germline. The chain employs TRBV25-1 and TRBJ2-1; 7 nucleotides agree with TRBD1. CDR1 is MGHDK, CDR2 SYGVNS, per germline. This CDR3 has 15 residues. The CDR3 sequence is CAGSDLDRKINEQFF. CDR3 nucleotide sequence: TGTGCCGGCAGTGACCTGGACAGGAAGATTAATGAGCAGTTCTTC.

The V and J genes are TRBV18 and TRBJ2-6, with TRBD2 as a possible D gene (5 bases). This CDR3 comprises 19 residues. V lost 3 bases to trimming and J lost 2 bases, with 20 bases between them. In germline, CDR1 is KGHSH, CDR2 LQKENI. DNA for the CDR3: TGTGCCAGCTCACCCCAGACTGGGGTTGGGCGGGCTGGGGCCAACGTCCTGACTTTC. Its translation: CASSPQTGVGRAGANVLTF.

The V gene is TRBV3-1 (or the pseudogene TRBV3-2), the J gene TRBJ2-7; D may be TRBD2 (5 bases). CDR1 and CDR2 (germline): LGHDT, YNNKEL (reference sequence). The CDR3 is made up of 12 amino acids. Trimming shortened V by 0 bases and J by 7 bases, and 7 bases separated the two germline ends. The CDR3, as DNA: TGTGCCAGCAGCCAAGACAGGAGGGAGCAGTACTTC. Its translation: CASSQDRREQYF.

This clone was counted once. The rearrangement joins TRBV19 to TRBJ2-2; D unresolved. Per the germline V gene, CDR1 is LNHDA and CDR2 is SQIVND (reference sequence). The CDR3 sequence is 13 residues long. V shed 3 bases and J shed 6 bases, with 8 bases lying between them. The CDR3 sequence: CASSILSPGELFF. The CDR3 nucleotides are TGTGCCAGTAGTATCCTCAGTCCCGGGGAGCTGTTTTTT.

The chain links TRBV30 to TRBJ2-7; D call uncertain. This CDR3 comprises 14 residues. CDR1 GTSNPN and CDR2 SVGIG come from the germline V gene (reference sequence). V lost 0 bases to trimming and J lost 6 bases, with 15 bases between them. The CDR3 here is CAWSVLRVTGEQYF. The CDR3 DNA follows: TGTGCCTGGAGTGTACTTCGGGTCACTGGCGAGCAGTACTTC.

V usage is TRBV5-8 and J usage is TRBJ2-1; 11 bases map to TRBD1. V was pared by 3 bases and J by 9 bases, with 8 bases of the junction left unmatched. The CDR3 is 15 amino acids. The germline V gene has CDR1 SGHTS and CDR2 YDEGEE. The CDR3 nucleotides read TGTGCCAGCAGCTCGGGACAGGGGGACTCCGCTGAGCAGTTCTTC. Protein: CASSSGQGDSAEQFF. Full variable domain (outside the CDR3, taken from reference TRBV5-8 and TRBJ2-1): EAGVTQSPTHLIKTRGQQATLRCSPISGHTSVYWYQQALGLGLQFLLWYDEGEERNRGNFPPRFSGRQFPNYSSELNVNALELEDSALYLCASSSGQGDSAEQFFGPGTRLTVL.